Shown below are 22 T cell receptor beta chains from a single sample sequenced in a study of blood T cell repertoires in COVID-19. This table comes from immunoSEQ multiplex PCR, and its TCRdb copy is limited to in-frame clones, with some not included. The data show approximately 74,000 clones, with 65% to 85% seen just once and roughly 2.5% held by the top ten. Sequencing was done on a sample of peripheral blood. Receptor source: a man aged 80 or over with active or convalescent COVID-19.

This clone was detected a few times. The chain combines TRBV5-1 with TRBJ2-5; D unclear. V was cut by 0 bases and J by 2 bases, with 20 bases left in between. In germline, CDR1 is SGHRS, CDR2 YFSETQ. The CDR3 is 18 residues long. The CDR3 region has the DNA TGCGCCAGCAGCTTGGCCGGGTCGGGTGGTGCGCGGCAAGAGACCCAGTACTTC. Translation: CASSLAGSGGARQETQYF.

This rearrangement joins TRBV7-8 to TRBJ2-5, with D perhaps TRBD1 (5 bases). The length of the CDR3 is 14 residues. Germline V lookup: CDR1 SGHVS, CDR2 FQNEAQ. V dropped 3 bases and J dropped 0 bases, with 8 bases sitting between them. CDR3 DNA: TGTGCCAGCAGCTTTAGGACAAACCAAGAGACCCAGTACTTC. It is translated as CASSFRTNQETQYF.

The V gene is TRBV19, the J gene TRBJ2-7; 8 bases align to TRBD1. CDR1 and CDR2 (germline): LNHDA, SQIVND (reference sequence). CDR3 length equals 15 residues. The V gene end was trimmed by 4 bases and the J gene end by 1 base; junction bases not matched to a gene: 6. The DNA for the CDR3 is TGTGCCAGTAGTAGAACAGGGGGAGGTTCCTACGAGCAGTACTTC. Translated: CASSRTGGGSYEQYF.

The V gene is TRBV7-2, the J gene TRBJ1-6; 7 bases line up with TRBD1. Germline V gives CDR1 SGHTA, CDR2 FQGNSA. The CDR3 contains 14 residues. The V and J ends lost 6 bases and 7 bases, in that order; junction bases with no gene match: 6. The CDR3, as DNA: TGTGCCAGCAGGCCGGGACAGACCAATTCACCCCTCCACTTT. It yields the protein CASRPGQTNSPLHF. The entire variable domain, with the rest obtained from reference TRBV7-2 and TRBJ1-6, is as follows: GAGVSQSPSNKVTEKGKDVELRCDPISGHTALYWYRQSLGQGLEFLIYFQGNSAPDKSGLPSDRFSAERTGGSVSTLTIQRTQQEDSAVYLCASRPGQTNSPLHFGNGTRLTVT.

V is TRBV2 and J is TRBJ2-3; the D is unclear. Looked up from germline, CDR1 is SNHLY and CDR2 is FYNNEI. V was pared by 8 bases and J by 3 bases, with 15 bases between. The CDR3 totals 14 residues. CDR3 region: CASGQVHTTDTQYF. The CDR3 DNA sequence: TGTGCCAGCGGGCAGGTACACACAACAGATACGCAGTATTTT.

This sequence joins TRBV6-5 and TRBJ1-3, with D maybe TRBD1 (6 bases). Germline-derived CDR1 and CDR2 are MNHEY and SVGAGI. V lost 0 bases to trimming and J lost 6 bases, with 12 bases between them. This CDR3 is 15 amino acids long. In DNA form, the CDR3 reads TGTGCCAGCAGTTACTCGACGGGACACCAAAACACCATATATTTT. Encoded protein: CASSYSTGHQNTIYF.

The CDR3 DNA sequence: TGTGCCAGTAGTAGGACAGGGGGTGTTGATCAGCCCCAGCATTTT. This encodes CASSRTGGVDQPQHF. The V and J genes are TRBV19 and TRBJ1-5; 10 bases align to TRBD1. After removal of 4 bases from V and 5 bases from J, the junction contained 5 bases not matched to a gene. This CDR3 comprises 15 residues. The germline gives CDR1 LNHDA, CDR2 SQIVND (reference sequence).

CDR3 in amino acids: CASSIPGGEAFF. CDR3 in DNA: TGTGCCAGTAGTATCCCAGGGGGCGAGGCTTTCTTT. The chain employs TRBV19 and TRBJ1-1, with 8 bases identical to TRBD1. The ends lost 3 bases at V and 11 bases at J; junction bases unmatched: 5. Per germline, CDR1 LNHDA and CDR2 SQIVND (reference sequence). CDR3 length: 12 residues.

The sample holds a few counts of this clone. CDR3 DNA: TGTGCCAGTAGTATTCAGGGTTGGACCGGGGAGCTGTTTTTT. Its translation is CASSIQGWTGELFF. The chain combines TRBV19 with TRBJ2-2, with D possibly being TRBD1 (5 bases). Trimming removed 3 bases from V and 5 bases from J, with 10 bases in between. The CDR3 has 14 amino acids. CDR1 and CDR2 from the germline V gene are LNHDA and SQIVND (reference sequence).

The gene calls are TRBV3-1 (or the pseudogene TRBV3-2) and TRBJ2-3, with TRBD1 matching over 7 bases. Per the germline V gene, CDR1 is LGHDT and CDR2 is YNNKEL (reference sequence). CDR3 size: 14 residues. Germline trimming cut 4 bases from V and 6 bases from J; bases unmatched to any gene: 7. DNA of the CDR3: TGTGCCAGCAGCCTCGACAGGGCCCGGGATACGCAGTATTTT. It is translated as CASSLDRARDTQYF.

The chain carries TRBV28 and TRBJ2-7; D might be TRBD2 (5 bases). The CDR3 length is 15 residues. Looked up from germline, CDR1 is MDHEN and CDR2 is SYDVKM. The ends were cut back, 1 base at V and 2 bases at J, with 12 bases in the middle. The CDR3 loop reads CASSLSLAQPYEQYF. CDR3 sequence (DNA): TGTGCCAGCAGTTTATCTCTAGCCCAGCCCTACGAGCAGTACTTC.

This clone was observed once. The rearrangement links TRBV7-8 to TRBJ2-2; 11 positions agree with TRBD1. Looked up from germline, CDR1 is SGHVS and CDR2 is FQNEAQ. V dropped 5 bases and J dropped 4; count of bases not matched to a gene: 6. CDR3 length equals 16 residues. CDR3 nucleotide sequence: TGTGCCAGCAGCCCACATGGGACAGGGGGCACCGGGGAGCTGTTTTTT. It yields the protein CASSPHGTGGTGELFF.

CDR3 amino acids: CASSQETSGNFYEQYF. In nucleotides, the CDR3 is TGTGCCAGCAGCCAAGAGACTAGCGGGAATTTTTACGAGCAGTACTTC. The chain uses TRBV4-2 and TRBJ2-7; TRBD2 matches 11 bases. The CDR3 sequence is 16 residues long. Losses at the gene ends were 0 bases for V and 4 bases for J; bases not matched to a gene: 5. CDR1 and CDR2 from the germline V gene are LGHNA and YNFKEQ.

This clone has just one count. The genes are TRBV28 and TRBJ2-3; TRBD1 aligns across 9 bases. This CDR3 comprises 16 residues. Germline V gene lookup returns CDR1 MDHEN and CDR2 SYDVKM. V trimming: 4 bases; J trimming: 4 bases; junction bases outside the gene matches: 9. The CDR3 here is CASSSIRQGVSDTQYF. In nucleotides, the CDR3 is TGTGCCAGCAGTTCTATTCGACAGGGGGTTTCAGATACGCAGTATTTT.

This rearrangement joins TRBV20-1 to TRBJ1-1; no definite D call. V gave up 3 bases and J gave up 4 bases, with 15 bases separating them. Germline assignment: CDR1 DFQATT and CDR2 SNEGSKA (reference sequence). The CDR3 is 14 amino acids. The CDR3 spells CSASGLSDSTEAFF. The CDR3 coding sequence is TGCAGTGCTAGTGGGTTGTCGGACTCCACTGAAGCTTTCTTT.

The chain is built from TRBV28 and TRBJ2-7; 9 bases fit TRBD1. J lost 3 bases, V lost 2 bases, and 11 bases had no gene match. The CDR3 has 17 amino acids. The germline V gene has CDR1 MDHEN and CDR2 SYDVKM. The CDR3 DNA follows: TGTGCCAGCAGTTTAGGTGTGGGCGGGACAGGGTTCTACGAGCAGTACTTC. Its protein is CASSLGVGGTGFYEQYF.

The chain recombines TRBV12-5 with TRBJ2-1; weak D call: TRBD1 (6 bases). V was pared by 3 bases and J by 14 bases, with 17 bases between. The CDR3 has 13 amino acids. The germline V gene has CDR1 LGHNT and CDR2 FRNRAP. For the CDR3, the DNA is TGTGCTAGTGGTTTCCCCCCACAACAGGGTGAGTTCTTC. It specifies CASGFPPQQGEFF.

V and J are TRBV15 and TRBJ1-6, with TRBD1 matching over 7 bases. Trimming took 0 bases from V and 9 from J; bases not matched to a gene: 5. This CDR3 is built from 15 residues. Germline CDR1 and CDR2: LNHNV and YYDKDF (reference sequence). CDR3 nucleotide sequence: TGTGCCACCAGCAGAGATAAGGGGGACAGTTCACCCCTCCACTTT. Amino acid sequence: CATSRDKGDSSPLHF. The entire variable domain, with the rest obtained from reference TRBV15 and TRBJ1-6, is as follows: DAMVIQNPRYQVTQFGKPVTLSCSQTLNHNVMYWYQQKSSQAPKLLFHYYDKDFNNEADTPDNFQSRRPNTSFCFLDIRSPGLGDTAMYLCATSRDKGDSSPLHFGNGTRLTVT.

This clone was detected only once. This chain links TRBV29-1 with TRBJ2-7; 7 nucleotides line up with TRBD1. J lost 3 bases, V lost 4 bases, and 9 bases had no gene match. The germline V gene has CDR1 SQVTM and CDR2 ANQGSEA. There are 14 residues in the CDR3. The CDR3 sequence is CSVARRQGDYEQYF. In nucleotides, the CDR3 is TGCAGCGTTGCAAGAAGGCAGGGGGACTACGAGCAGTACTTC.

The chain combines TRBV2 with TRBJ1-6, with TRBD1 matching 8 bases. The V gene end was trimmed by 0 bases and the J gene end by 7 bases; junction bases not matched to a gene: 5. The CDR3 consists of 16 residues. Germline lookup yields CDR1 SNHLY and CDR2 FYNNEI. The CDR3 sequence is CASSEATGQGNSPLHF. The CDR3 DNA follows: TGTGCCAGCAGTGAAGCTACCGGACAGGGAAATTCACCCCTCCACTTT.

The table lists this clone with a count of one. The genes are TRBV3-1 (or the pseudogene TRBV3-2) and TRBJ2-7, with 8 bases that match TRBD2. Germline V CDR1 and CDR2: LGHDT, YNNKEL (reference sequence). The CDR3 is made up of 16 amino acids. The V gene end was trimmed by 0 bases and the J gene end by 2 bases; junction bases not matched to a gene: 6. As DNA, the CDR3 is TGTGCCAGCAGCCAAGATCTGGGACTAGGCCCCTACGAGCAGTACTTC. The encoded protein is CASSQDLGLGPYEQYF.

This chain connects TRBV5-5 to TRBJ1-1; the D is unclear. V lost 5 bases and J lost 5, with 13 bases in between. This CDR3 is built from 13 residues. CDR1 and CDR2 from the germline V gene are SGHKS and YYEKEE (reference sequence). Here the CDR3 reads CASRGSGETEAFF. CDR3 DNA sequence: TGTGCCAGCAGGGGGAGTGGGGAGACTGAAGCTTTCTTT.